The 21 T cell receptor beta chains given below trace back to one sample, sequenced in a study of lymphopenia after photon versus proton radiotherapy. The protocol was immunoSEQ multiplex PCR, while the TCRdb copy is restricted to in-frame clones and leaves out a portion. The table lists about 42,000 clones, roughly four fifths of them singletons. Sequencing used peripheral blood, obtained from a patient treated with proton-based radiotherapy. The receptor source for this set is a woman aged 65 to 85 with pancreatic cancer.

The J gene is TRBJ2-1, the V gene TRBV7-2, with 7 bases matching TRBD2. The CDR3 sequence is 15 residues long. The trim removed 5 bases at V and 12 bases at J, leaving 16 bases unmatched. CDR1 and CDR2 (germline): SGHTA, FQGNSA. The CDR3, as DNA: TGTGCCAGCAGCCAGCCTGAGCGGGGCCCCTTATCGCAGTTCTTC. Protein product: CASSQPERGPLSQFF.

This chain joins TRBV7-6 and TRBJ1-3; no clear D. The CDR3 contains 17 residues. Trimming took off 3 bases at V and 0 bases at J, with 15 bases between the two ends. CDR1 and CDR2 (germline): SGHVS, FNYEAQ. The CDR3 DNA reads as TGTGCCAGCAGCTTTGGAACAGCCCCTTACTCTGGAAACACCATATATTTT. Amino acids: CASSFGTAPYSGNTIYF.

The gene calls are TRBV2 and TRBJ1-5; 7 bases line up with TRBD1. This CDR3 region has 13 residues. CDR1 is SNHLY, CDR2 FYNNEI, per germline. V gave up 6 bases and J gave up 6 bases; unmatched junction bases: 5. The CDR3, as DNA: TGTGCCAGCAGGGTGACAGGGAGTCAGCCCCAGCATTTT. Its protein is CASRVTGSQPQHF. Together with reference TRBV2 and TRBJ1-5, the CDR3 gives the full variable domain: EPEVTQTPSHQVTQMGQEVILRCVPISNHLYFYWYRQILGQKVEFLVSFYNNEISEKSEIFDDQFSVERPDGSNFTLKIRSTKLEDSAMYFCASRVTGSQPQHFGDGTRLSIL.

Concerning this clone: The DNA is omitted, as the CDR3 cannot be located on it reliably, and the CDR3 follows TCRdb's listing. The rearrangement uses TRBV18 and TRBJ2-1; the table names TRBD2, a call not compared with the DNA. The CDR3 has 13 residues if both end residues are counted. Germline CDR1 and CDR2: KGHSH and LQKENI. The CDR3 loop is CASSVVAEGNLFF.

This sequence joins TRBV7-9 and TRBJ2-1; 7 positions agree with TRBD2. The CDR3 loop spans 15 amino acids. The V gene end was trimmed by 5 bases and the J gene end by 4 bases; junction bases not matched to a gene: 8. Germline-derived CDR1 and CDR2 are SEHNR and FQNEAQ (reference sequence). The CDR3 DNA reads as TGTGCCAGCAGCCTTCTAGCGGCAGGGTACAATGAGCAGTTCTTC. Encoded protein: CASSLLAAGYNEQFF.

Relative to its sample, this clone is medium-sized (0.01 to 0.1%). Other nucleotide sequences in the sample specify the same CDR3. The chain has TRBV5-1 and TRBJ2-7; the D is unclear. The CDR3 runs to 11 residues. The germline V gene encodes CDR1 SGHRS and CDR2 YFSETQ. Trimming removed 3 bases from V and 1 base from J, with 2 bases in between. In DNA, the CDR3 is TGCGCCAGCAGCTCTTCCTACGAGCAGTACTTC. Translated: CASSSSYEQYF.

The chain has TRBV28 and TRBJ2-6, with 9 nucleotides matching TRBD1. The junction had 6 bases not matched to a gene; V was cut back by 3 bases and J by 0 bases. CDR3 length: 18 residues. Germline V lookup: CDR1 MDHEN, CDR2 SYDVKM. CDR3 sequence: CASSFLSTGGSGANVLTF. In DNA, the CDR3 is TGTGCCAGCAGTTTCCTATCGACAGGGGGCTCTGGGGCCAACGTCCTGACTTTC.

This clone was seen just once. This chain links TRBV19 with TRBJ1-1; TRBD1 matches 8 bases. With 3 bases clipped from V and 8 bases from J, the junction kept 5 bases outside the gene matches. Germline V gives CDR1 LNHDA, CDR2 SQIVND (reference sequence). This CDR3 spans 13 amino acids. CDR3 residues: CASSMNGQGEAFF. The CDR3 bases are TGTGCCAGTAGTATGAACGGACAGGGAGAAGCTTTCTTT.

The chain carries TRBV5-1 and TRBJ1-1; D not certain. V was pared by 0 bases and J by 2 bases, with 23 bases between. The CDR3 totals 19 residues. The germline CDR1 and CDR2 sequences are SGHRS and YFSETQ. The CDR3: CASSLVVRAPGSGNTEAFF. CDR3 nucleotides: TGCGCCAGCAGCTTGGTTGTTCGTGCCCCGGGATCAGGAAACACTGAAGCTTTCTTT.

The V gene is TRBV19, the J gene TRBJ2-2; D is ambiguous. V was pared by 3 bases and J by 7 bases, with 9 bases between. The CDR3 consists of 13 residues. Per the germline V gene, CDR1 is LNHDA and CDR2 is SQIVND (reference sequence). The CDR3 bases are TGTGCCAGTAGTATCGTTGGGGACGGGGAGCTGTTTTTT. Translating gives CASSIVGDGELFF.

This rearrangement joins TRBV5-1 to TRBJ2-7, with D uncertain. CDR1 and CDR2 from the germline V gene are SGHRS and YFSETQ. The CDR3 length is 14 residues. With 2 bases removed from V and 6 bases from J, the gap between germline ends came to 15 bases. This CDR3 reads CASSLSAPSPEQYF. The CDR3, as DNA: TGCGCCAGCAGCTTATCGGCCCCCAGTCCCGAGCAGTACTTC.

This sequence joins TRBV11-2 and TRBJ1-5; a weak D match, TRBD1 (5 bases). The CDR3 is made up of 14 amino acids. V dropped 5 bases and J dropped 0 bases, with 8 bases sitting between them. Germline V gives CDR1 SGHAT, CDR2 FQNNGV. CDR3: CASSAGYSNQPQHF. The DNA of the CDR3 is TGTGCCAGCAGCGCAGGGTATAGCAATCAGCCCCAGCATTTT.

This clone was seen only once. This chain joins TRBV2 and TRBJ1-1; 7 nucleotides match TRBD1. Unmatched junction bases numbered 16, after V lost 5 bases and J lost 10 bases. Germline V CDR1 and CDR2: SNHLY, FYNNEI. The CDR3 length is 15 residues. The CDR3, as DNA: TGTGCCAGCAGTATGTTGAGACAGGGAGGAGTGGGAGCTTTCTTT. It codes for CASSMLRQGGVGAFF.

The chain combines TRBV15 with TRBJ2-1; 8 nucleotides align to TRBD1. The germline V gene encodes CDR1 LNHNV and CDR2 YYDKDF (reference sequence). The CDR3 length is 15 residues. With 0 bases clipped from V and 4 bases from J, the junction kept 2 bases outside the gene matches. The chain's CDR3 is CATSRERDRYNEQFF. DNA for the CDR3: TGTGCCACCAGCAGAGAAAGGGACAGGTACAATGAGCAGTTCTTC.

The chain joins TRBV6-5 to TRBJ1-2; the match to TRBD1 covers 9 bases. CDR1 MNHEY and CDR2 SVGAGI come from the germline V gene. The CDR3 runs 15 residues. After removal of 6 bases from V and 4 bases from J, the junction contained 9 bases not matched to a gene. Written as DNA, the CDR3 is TGTGCCAGCAGCTCAGTAGGACAGGGGCCCTATGGCTACACCTTC. It encodes CASSSVGQGPYGYTF.

This sequence joins TRBV5-1 and TRBJ2-3; 9 nucleotides align to TRBD1. J gave up 1 base and V 4 bases, and 4 bases lay outside the gene matches. There are 15 residues in the CDR3. Looked up from germline, CDR1 is SGHRS and CDR2 is YFSETQ. The CDR3 DNA follows: TGCGCCAGCAGCGACCGGGACAGGGGCACAGATACGCAGTATTTT. Amino acids: CASSDRDRGTDTQYF.

The rearrangement links TRBV28 to TRBJ2-7; D may be TRBD1 (7 bases). Germline V gives CDR1 MDHEN, CDR2 SYDVKM. The CDR3 extends over 14 amino acids. V dropped 1 base and J dropped 3 bases, with 10 bases sitting between them. The CDR3 loop is CASSLSGDSYEQYF. The CDR3 DNA follows: TGTGCCAGCAGTTTATCGGGGGACAGCTACGAGCAGTACTTC.

The chain joins TRBV10-3 to TRBJ2-7, with 8 bases matching TRBD2. The germline gives CDR1 ENHRY, CDR2 SYGVKD. This CDR3 has 17 residues. Trimming cost V 1 base and J 6 bases; bases outside gene matches: 14. The CDR3 DNA reads as TGTGCCATCAGTGAGTGGGCGGGTGGGAGCGGGAGCACCGAGCAGTACTTC. It yields the protein CAISEWAGGSGSTEQYF.

The chain is built from TRBV5-1 and TRBJ2-1; D perhaps matches TRBD1 (5 bases). Per germline, CDR1 SGHRS and CDR2 YFSETQ. This CDR3 spans 13 amino acids. The V gene lost 7 bases and the J gene lost 2 bases, with 10 bases spanning the gap. The CDR3 DNA follows: TGCGCCAGCTTCAGGGATCCCTACAATGAGCAGTTCTTC. This encodes CASFRDPYNEQFF. Variable domain in full (rest from reference TRBV5-1 and TRBJ2-1): KAGVTQTPRYLIKTRGQQVTLSCSPISGHRSVSWYQQTPGQGLQFLFEYFSETQRNKGNFPGRFSGRQFSNSRSEMNVSTLELGDSALYLCASFRDPYNEQFFGPGTRLTVL.

The rearrangement uses TRBV27 and TRBJ1-3; 9 bases are a match to TRBD1. J gave up 4 bases and V 5 bases, and 9 bases lay outside the gene matches. The germline CDR1 and CDR2 sequences are MNHEY and SMNVEV (reference sequence). The CDR3 sequence is 16 residues long. The CDR3 spells CASSAGQGWAGNTIYF. CDR3 coding DNA: TGTGCCAGCAGTGCAGGACAGGGGTGGGCAGGAAACACCATATATTTT.

The chain combines TRBV5-5 with TRBJ1-1, with D possibly TRBD1 on 5 matching bases. The V and J ends lost 3 bases and 6 bases respectively, with 12 bases between them. The germline V gene has CDR1 SGHKS and CDR2 YYEKEE (reference sequence). The CDR3 has 13 amino acids. The CDR3 DNA sequence: TGTGCCAGCAGCTATACAGGAGACTCTGAAGCTTTCTTT. Its translation: CASSYTGDSEAFF.